The 17 T cell receptor beta chains listed next were all sequenced from one sample in a study of T-cell memory formation after mild COVID-19. TCRdb recomputed calls from the 5' RACE reads with MiXCR, one row per CDR3 protein. Of roughly 370,000 distinct CDR3 sequences detected, approximately 15% appear once; the ten largest clones hold 20% to 25%. The source material was PBMCs or a T cell subset sorted from them (not recorded which). The origin of the receptors is a man in his late teens or twenties who had mild COVID-19 (a few samples of this study predate the infection). Cell type and time point are not known.

This clonotype turned up a few times. V is TRBV4-3 and J is TRBJ1-5; 7 nucleotides match TRBD1. There are 13 residues in the CDR3. CDR1 and CDR2 from the germline V gene are LGHNA and YSLEER. V gave up 5 bases and J gave up 6 bases; unmatched junction bases: 4. The CDR3 protein is CASSDRVGQPQHF. Here the CDR3 DNA reads TGCGCCAGCAGCGACAGGGTCGGTCAGCCCCAGCATTTT.

The rearrangement uses TRBV5-6 and TRBJ2-5; D is undetermined. The germline V gene encodes CDR1 SGHDT and CDR2 YYEEEE. This CDR3 region has 16 residues. Trimming cost V 1 base and J 0 bases, with 13 bases left between them. The CDR3 loop reads CASSLRFGGYQETQYF. The CDR3 DNA sequence: TGTGCCAGCAGCTTGCGGTTTGGTGGGTACCAAGAGACCCAGTACTTC.

The chain links TRBV16 to TRBJ2-2; TRBD1 matches 11 bases. The CDR3 is 15 residues long. Germline V gives CDR1 KGHSY, CDR2 FQNENV. The V gene end was trimmed by 7 bases and the J gene end by 5 bases; junction bases not matched to a gene: 6. The CDR3 sequence is CASKRTGGSTGELFF. In DNA form, the CDR3 reads TGTGCCAGCAAGAGGACAGGGGGCAGTACCGGGGAGCTGTTTTTT.

The sample holds many counts of this clonotype. This chain uses TRBV25-1 with TRBJ2-7; D is unclear. Germline V gene data show CDR1 as MGHDK and CDR2 as SYGVNS. The CDR3 totals 14 residues. Trimming cost V 5 bases and J 3 bases, with 14 bases left between them. The CDR3 protein is CASSPQTPHYEQYF. CDR3 in DNA: TGTGCCAGCAGTCCACAAACTCCGCACTACGAGCAGTACTTC.

Concerning this clonotype itself: A read error may account for a junction end that differs from germline. The V call is TRBV30, the J call TRBJ2-7; the D gene is possibly TRBD2 (6 bases). Germline V gene data show CDR1 as GTSNPN and CDR2 as SVGIG (reference sequence). This CDR3 region has 12 residues. CDR3 sequence reads: CAWSNIGTRPSF. The CDR3 DNA reads TGTGCCTGGAGTAACATCGGGACTCGGCCCTCATTC.

This clonotype occurred a few times. The chain uses TRBV9 and TRBJ2-2; D possibly matches TRBD1 or TRBD2 (7 bases each). Trimming removed 0 bases from V and 7 bases from J, with 13 bases in between. The CDR3 loop spans 15 amino acids. The germline V gene encodes CDR1 SGDLS and CDR2 YYNGEE. The CDR3 nucleotides read TGTGCCAGCAGCGTAGCTCCAGGGGGGGTCGGGGAGCTGTTTTTT. Its protein is CASSVAPGGVGELFF.

The chain carries TRBV7-6 and TRBJ2-7; D is ambiguous. Germline V gene sequence: CDR1 SGHVS, CDR2 FNYEAQ. The CDR3 extends over 12 amino acids. The V and J ends lost 6 bases and 4 bases respectively, with 10 bases between them. DNA of the CDR3: TGTGCCAGCAGACCTGTAGCTTACGAGCAGTACGTC. Translating it yields CASRPVAYEQYV.

This chain uses TRBV25-1 with TRBJ2-3; the D is unclear. Trimming shortened V by 2 bases and J by 4 bases, and 10 bases separated the two germline ends. CDR1 is MGHDK, CDR2 SYGVNS, per germline. The CDR3 extends over 14 amino acids. CDR3 sequence (DNA): TGTGCCAGCAGTGAACCCCAGAGTTCAGATACGCAGTATTTT. It is translated as CASSEPQSSDTQYF.

The CDR3 DNA reads TGTGCCAGCAGCTTAGCCAGCGGGGGGTCTTTTACCGGGGAGCTGTTTTTT. Its translation: CASSLASGGSFTGELFF. This rearrangement joins TRBV7-2 to TRBJ2-2, with 9 bases fitting TRBD2. Trimming removed 0 bases from V and 5 bases from J; junction bases left unmatched: 7. This CDR3 comprises 17 residues. CDR1 SGHTA and CDR2 FQGNSA come from the germline V gene. The whole variable domain, remainder taken from reference TRBV7-2 and TRBJ2-2, is GAGVSQSPSNKVTEKGKDVELRCDPISGHTALYWYRQSLGQGLEFLIYFQGNSAPDKSGLPSDRFSAERTGGSVSTLTIQRTQQEDSAVYLCASSLASGGSFTGELFFGEGSRLTVL.

This clonotype was counted between two and nine times. This rearrangement joins TRBV7-9 to TRBJ1-4, with D possibly TRBD1 on 6 matching bases. CDR3 length: 16 residues. Trimming left V 4 bases short and J 6 bases short, with 18 bases between. Germline V gene data show CDR1 as SEHNR and CDR2 as FQNEAQ (reference sequence). This CDR3 is CASSSPVGGGDEKLFF. The CDR3 bases are TGTGCCAGCAGCTCCCCAGTTGGGGGGGGCGATGAAAAACTGTTTTTT.

The J gene is TRBJ1-1, the V gene TRBV7-2, with a weak D call TRBD1 (5 bases). Per the germline V gene, CDR1 is SGHTA and CDR2 is FQGNSA. The CDR3 totals 14 residues. Trimming shortened V by 5 bases and J by 1 base, and 11 bases separated the two germline ends. The CDR3 is CASSIPTENTEAFF. CDR3 coding DNA: TGTGCCAGCAGCATACCGACAGAGAACACTGAAGCTTTCTTT.

V is TRBV9 and J is TRBJ2-2; no definite D call. The CDR3 totals 13 residues. Looked up from germline, CDR1 is SGDLS and CDR2 is YYNGEE. With 4 bases removed from V and 7 bases from J, the gap between germline ends came to 11 bases. As DNA, the CDR3 is TGTGCCAGCAGCCCTGCCTTATACGGGGAGCTGTTTTTT. Protein sequence: CASSPALYGELFF.

The chain has TRBV2 and TRBJ2-2, with D tentatively TRBD1 or TRBD2 (6 bases each). This CDR3 comprises 18 residues. The V gene lost 4 bases and the J gene lost 4 bases, with 22 bases spanning the gap. The germline CDR1 and CDR2 sequences are SNHLY and FYNNEI. CDR3 in DNA: TGTGCCAGCAGTGCGAGGGGGGTGCTCCTTCCTGGCACCGGGGAGCTGTTTTTT. Residues: CASSARGVLLPGTGELFF.

This clonotype was detected ten times or more. The chain is built from TRBV11-2 and TRBJ2-3; D possibly corresponds to TRBD2 (6 bases). This CDR3 spans 15 amino acids. Between the trimmed V and J ends, which lost 5 bases and 1 base, there was a span of 13 bases. Germline V gives CDR1 SGHAT, CDR2 FQNNGV. The CDR3: CASSLGVAGTDTQYF. The CDR3 DNA follows: TGTGCCAGCAGCCTCGGAGTAGCGGGCACAGATACGCAGTATTTT.

This sequence joins TRBV18 and TRBJ2-7; 8 bases fit TRBD1. J lost 6 bases, V lost 3 bases, and 7 bases had no gene match. Germline CDR1 KGHSH, CDR2 LQKENI. The CDR3 loop spans 14 amino acids. The CDR3: CASSPRGHSPEQYV. The CDR3 bases are TGTGCCAGCTCACCCAGGGGGCATAGTCCCGAGCAGTACGTC.

This rearrangement joins TRBV7-7 to TRBJ2-7, with TRBD2 matching over 8 bases. Germline V CDR1 and CDR2: SSHAT, FNYEAQ (reference sequence). The CDR3 loop spans 15 amino acids. V trimming: 0 bases; J trimming: 3 bases; junction bases outside the gene matches: 4. DNA of the CDR3: TGTGCCAGCAGCTTAGCTGCGGGGGGCGGCTACGAGCAGTACTTC. It yields the protein CASSLAAGGGYEQYF. The full variable domain, its missing parts supplied by reference TRBV7-7 and TRBJ2-7, is GAGVSQSPRYKVTKRGQDVTLRCDPISSHATLYWYQQALGQGPEFLTYFNYEAQPDKSGLPSDRFSAERPEGSISTLTIQRTEQRDSAMYRCASSLAAGGGYEQYFGPGTRLTVT.

This clonotype was counted between two and nine times. CDR3: CSARVGNIQYF. The CDR3, as DNA: TGCAGTGCTAGAGTCGGAAACATTCAGTACTTC. The V gene is TRBV20-1, the J gene TRBJ2-4; no firm D call. The CDR3 loop spans 11 amino acids. The V end was cut by 1 base, the J end by 6 bases, with 4 bases between. CDR1 is DFQATT, CDR2 SNEGSKA, per germline (reference sequence).